These 20 T cell receptor beta chains came from one sample sequenced in a study of regulatory T cells in long-lasting Graves disease (dated by TCRdb to about 2021). The time point label, as the study defines it: newly diagnosed GD, antithyroid drugs for less than 3 months. For both TCR sequencing and RNA sequencing, RNA was extracted from PBMCs in TRIzol. The library was prepared using multiplex PCR. Sequencing instrument: Illumina HiSeq 4000. To build TCR beta libraries, CDR3 regions were amplified by Arm-PCR using iRepertoire HTBI primers. TCRdb cleaned the public reads at Q25 with fastp, built clones with MiXCR and kept in-frame beta chains. CDR3 protein duplicates are merged, each entry listing the most common genes and DNA. The sample profile shows 550,000 to 700,000 distinct CDR3 sequences; roughly 16% of them were found once. The ten top clones hold around 11% of the sample. In addition, the sample was reused for a study of T cells in Graves' hyperthyroidism and ophthalmopathy.

The sequenced sample was peripheral blood mononuclear cells (PBMCs), obtained at new diagnosis, from a patient treated with antithyroid drugs. The receptors were gathered from a man between 18 and 35 years old with Graves disease. Donor details come from another sample of the same person, matched by shared clones.

This clonotype was detected only a few times. The V call is TRBV7-3, the J call TRBJ2-3; D gene ambiguous. This CDR3 is built from 15 residues. Germline V CDR1 and CDR2: SGHTA, FQGTGA. V lost 0 bases and J lost 1, with 8 bases in between. For the CDR3, the DNA is TGTGCCAGCAGCTTAACGGGTGCTGGCACAGATACGCAGTATTTT. Its protein is CASSLTGAGTDTQYF.

This clonotype was recorded only once. A much larger clone differs from this one at a single base, so this may be a read error. This rearrangement joins TRBV6-2 or TRBV6-3 to TRBJ1-5, with TRBD1 as a possible D gene (6 bases). Germline V CDR1 and CDR2: MNHEY, SVGEGT. The V gene lost 8 bases and the J gene lost 2 bases, with 16 bases spanning the gap. The CDR3 contains 15 residues. The CDR3 is CASGISGAGNQPQHF. For the CDR3, the DNA is TGTGCCAGCGGTATCTCGGGGGCTGGCAATCAGCCCCAGCATTTT.

This clonotype has only a few counts. The rearrangement links TRBV5-1 to TRBJ2-1; tentative D call: TRBD2 (6 bases). The CDR3 sequence is 17 residues long. CDR1 is SGHRS and CDR2 is YFSETQ in the germline V gene. V lost 4 bases to trimming and J lost 8 bases, with 25 bases between them. Here the CDR3 DNA reads TGCGCCAGCAGCGCGGGACTCGGGACTTCCTCGTGGGATGAGCAGTTCTTC. It encodes CASSAGLGTSSWDEQFF.

This sequence joins TRBV28 and TRBJ1-2; D may be TRBD1 (6 bases). V dropped 7 bases and J dropped 8 bases, with 23 bases sitting between them. This CDR3 has 15 amino acids. Germline lookup yields CDR1 MDHEN and CDR2 SYDVKM. This chain's CDR3 is CASIPSRGAGRGYTF. CDR3 DNA: TGTGCCAGCATCCCCTCGAGGGGGGCGGGGCGGGGCTACACCTTC.

This clonotype was observed many times. V usage is TRBV12-3 or TRBV12-4 and J usage is TRBJ1-6; tentatively, D is TRBD1 (6 bases). Trimming cost V 3 bases and J 10 bases, with 10 bases left between them. The CDR3 spans 13 residues. CDR3 sequence (DNA): TGTGCCAGCAGTTTCATCAGGGGATCACCCCTCCACTTT. It encodes CASSFIRGSPLHF.

This clonotype was recorded at least ten times. The chain employs TRBV20-1 and TRBJ1-5, with D unresolved. The germline CDR1 and CDR2 sequences are DFQATT and SNEGSKA (reference sequence). This CDR3 region has 14 residues. Trimming took 0 bases from V and 0 from J, leaving 6 bases between them. The CDR3 reads CSARDIGSNQPQHF. In nucleotides, the CDR3 is TGCAGTGCTAGAGATATCGGTAGCAATCAGCCCCAGCATTTT.

This clonotype was observed at least ten times. The chain has TRBV5-1 and TRBJ2-1; perhaps D is TRBD1 or TRBD2 (5 bases each). CDR1 and CDR2 from the germline V gene are SGHRS and YFSETQ. CDR3 size: 14 residues. The V and J ends lost 0 bases and 2 bases respectively, with 6 bases between them. CDR3 coding DNA: TGCGCCAGCAGCTTGGGGGGACCCTACAATGAGCAGTTCTTC. Encoded protein: CASSLGGPYNEQFF.

This clonotype was recorded many times. The chain links TRBV20-1 to TRBJ1-2; 9 bases are shared with TRBD1. The CDR3 is made up of 16 amino acids. With V trimmed by 2 bases and J by 5 bases, 12 bases remained unmatched. Germline V gives CDR1 DFQATT, CDR2 SNEGSKA (reference sequence). The CDR3 sequence: CSARNTGGQGGYGYTF. In nucleotides, the CDR3 is TGCAGTGCTAGAAACACCGGGGGACAGGGAGGTTATGGCTACACCTTC.

This clonotype occurred a few times. The gene calls are TRBV20-1 and TRBJ1-6; D ambiguous. The germline CDR1 and CDR2 sequences are DFQATT and SNEGSKA (reference sequence). The CDR3 runs to 12 residues. V lost 3 bases and J 6 bases, leaving 6 bases between the germline ends. The CDR3 nucleotides are TGCAGTGCTAGCCAGATTAATTCACCCCTCCACTTT. Translation gives CSASQINSPLHF.

The table lists this clonotype with a few counts. V gene TRBV20-1 combines with J gene TRBJ2-7; 15 positions agree with TRBD2. V shed 7 bases and J 2 bases; nucleotides not matched to a gene: 9. CDR1 and CDR2 (germline): DFQATT, SNEGSKA (reference sequence). This CDR3 is built from 16 residues. CDR3 DNA sequence: TGCAGTGTGGCCGGACTAGCGGGAGGGTTTGCCTACGAGCAGTACTTC. Protein product: CSVAGLAGGFAYEQYF.

As regards this clonotype: Being one base from a much bigger clone, this may be a read error. The genes are TRBV27 and TRBJ2-3, with D perhaps matching TRBD1 (7 bases). CDR1 and CDR2 (germline): MNHEY, SMNVEV (reference sequence). This CDR3 is 17 amino acids long. The DNA of the CDR3 is TGTGCCAGCAGTTTTTTTCCCCGGCGGGACAGCACAGGTACGCAGTATTTT. Amino acids: CASSFFPRRDSTGTQYF.

This clonotype was seen at least ten times. The chain recombines TRBV20-1 with TRBJ2-5; maybe TRBD2 (6 bases). The CDR3 has 14 amino acids. Germline V gives CDR1 DFQATT, CDR2 SNEGSKA (reference sequence). The ends were cut back, 6 bases at V and 5 bases at J, with 19 bases in the middle. The CDR3 sequence: CSAVLAVFGETQYF. Here the CDR3 DNA reads TGCAGTGCCGTACTAGCCGTTTTTGGGGAGACCCAGTACTTC.

This clonotype has at least ten counts. The chain couples TRBV7-9 to TRBJ2-7; tentative D call: TRBD1 (6 bases). There are 14 residues in the CDR3. The V end lost 3 bases, the J end lost 5 bases, and 14 bases lay between the germline ends. Germline V lookup: CDR1 SEHNR, CDR2 FQNEAQ (reference sequence). The CDR3 here is CASSLPTGPNEQYF. The CDR3 coding sequence is TGTGCCAGCAGCTTGCCGACAGGCCCTAACGAGCAGTACTTC.

This clonotype was seen more than once but under ten times. The genes are TRBV27 and TRBJ1-1, with 8 bases lining up with TRBD1. With V trimmed by 6 bases and J by 6 bases, 6 bases remained unmatched. Looked up from germline, CDR1 is MNHEY and CDR2 is SMNVEV (reference sequence). There are 13 residues in the CDR3. For the CDR3, the DNA is TGTGCCAGCAGGGAAACAGGGGGGTCTGAAGCTTTCTTT. It specifies CASRETGGSEAFF.

This clonotype was seen ten or more times. J is TRBJ1-4 and V is TRBV18, with unresolved D. The CDR3 runs 16 residues. V lost 3 bases and J lost 7, with 18 bases in between. The V gene's germline CDR1 is KGHSH and CDR2 LQKENI. The CDR3 region has the DNA TGTGCCAGCTCACCCGCGGAGTCCGGCTTAAGTGAAAAACTGTTTTTT. Amino acid sequence: CASSPAESGLSEKLFF.

This clonotype was picked up many times. This chain joins TRBV6-1 and TRBJ2-1, with D perhaps matching TRBD2 (6 bases). Trimming pared 3 bases from V and 7 bases from J, leaving 10 bases between. CDR1 is MNHNS and CDR2 is SASEGT in the germline V gene. This CDR3 is 13 amino acids long. The CDR3 sequence is CASSDWGENEQFF. The DNA of the CDR3 is TGTGCCAGCAGTGACTGGGGGGAGAATGAGCAGTTCTTC.

The sample holds a few counts of this clonotype. The J gene is TRBJ2-3, the V gene TRBV9; TRBD2 might be the D (5 bases). This CDR3 spans 14 amino acids. V lost 0 bases, J lost 4 bases, and 9 bases lay in between. Germline V gene sequence: CDR1 SGDLS, CDR2 YYNGEE. For the CDR3, the DNA is TGTGCCAGCAGCGTAGGTGGGAGTGCAGATACGCAGTATTTT. The encoded protein is CASSVGGSADTQYF.

This clonotype has a count of ten or more. The rearrangement links TRBV14 to TRBJ2-2, with 7 bases aligning to TRBD1. The germline V gene has CDR1 SGHDN and CDR2 FVKESK. The CDR3 is 16 amino acids. With 2 bases clipped from V and 3 bases from J, the junction kept 6 bases outside the gene matches. CDR3 in amino acids: CASSQRQGRHTGELFF. As DNA, the CDR3 is TGTGCCAGCAGCCAAAGACAGGGTCGGCACACCGGGGAGCTGTTTTTT.

This clonotype came up a few times. V is TRBV29-1 and J is TRBJ2-7; D perhaps matches TRBD2 (6 bases). CDR1 is SQVTM and CDR2 is ANQGSEA in the germline V gene. V shed 6 bases and J shed 0 bases, with 12 bases lying between them. The CDR3 has 13 residues. The CDR3 region is CSVASVSSYEQYF. The DNA for the CDR3 is TGCAGCGTCGCTAGCGTGAGCTCCTACGAGCAGTACTTC.

This clonotype was counted between two and nine times. CDR3 in DNA: TGTGCCAGCAGTTATAGACGTCGTCGAGGGCATTATGAGCAGTTCTTC. Translation gives CASSYRRRRGHYEQFF. The chain recombines TRBV6-2 or TRBV6-3 with TRBJ2-1, with D perhaps matching TRBD2 (5 bases). This CDR3 has 16 residues. Germline values: CDR1 MNHEY, CDR2 SVGEGT. The V and J ends lost 3 bases and 8 bases respectively, with 20 bases between them.